This T cell receptor beta chain was sequenced during a study of beta chain features in type 1 diabetes. Based on CD45RO/CCR7/CD25/CD127/CD95/CD27, CD4+ regulatory, stem cell-like memory, naive and central memory cells were sorted. Trimming removed 0 bases from V and 5 bases from J, with 12 bases in between. The CDR3 is 15 residues long. Germline CDR1 is LGHNA and CDR2 is YSLEER. Study observations and caveats: The study found moderately but significantly shorter TCRB CDR3s in all four CD4+ subsets of Type 1 diabetes patients. Patients showed naive, central memory and Treg TCRB repertoires that appeared more similar than those of healthy donors.

This clone was recorded a few times. Its antigen is unknown. Expressed TCRB transcripts were sequenced because the entire RNA isolate underwent reverse transcription. Sequenced naive, central memory and regulatory T cell samples produced an average of around 4 million reads. Here immunoSEQ multiplex PCR was the method, and the copy in TCRdb shows in-frame clones only, minus some. The sample records under 400,000 clones, roughly 13% being singletons. Sequenced input: naive CD4+ T cells from blood. J is TRBJ2-3 and V is TRBV4-3, with a possible D match to TRBD1 (6 bases). The receptor was isolated from a man in his late teens or twenties in good health. The chain's CDR3 is CASSQDRGVGDTQYF. CDR3 DNA sequence: TGCGCCAGCAGCCAAGACAGGGGAGTTGGAGATACGCAGTATTTT.